This entry lists 10 T cell receptor beta chains sequenced from one sample in a study of shared clonotypes between healthy human individuals. Assay used: immunoSEQ multiplex PCR; TCRdb lists only in-frame clones, some missing. The sample contains under 2.5 million clones, around 90% of which appear only once. Sequences were obtained from naive CD4+ T cells from PBMCs. The sample's subset: CD45RA+ positively selected. The origin of the receptors is a man aged 18 to 30 in good health. Some clones in this sample may be carry-over from other donors' samples.

In its sample, this clone was seen once. V gene TRBV6-1 combines with J gene TRBJ1-5; tentative D call: TRBD1 (6 bases). Germline V gene lookup returns CDR1 MNHNS and CDR2 SASEGT. The germline V and J ends were trimmed by 4 bases and 6 bases, with 16 bases remaining between them. The CDR3 has 15 residues. The CDR3 region has the DNA TGTGCCAGCAGTGGACCTACAGGGTCAGGTCAGCCCCAGCATTTT. Encoded protein: CASSGPTGSGQPQHF.

The rearrangement uses TRBV6-5 and TRBJ2-1, with D perhaps matching TRBD1 or TRBD2 (5 bases each). V was clipped by 6 bases and J by 7 bases, with 16 bases between them. The CDR3 contains 14 residues. Germline-derived CDR1 and CDR2 are MNHEY and SVGAGI. CDR3 protein: CASSQPGRSNEQFF. CDR3 bases: TGTGCCAGCAGCCAACCGGGACGTTCGAATGAGCAGTTCTTC.

The chain uses TRBV28 and TRBJ2-7; 12 bases fit TRBD2. J gave up 13 bases and V 6 bases, and 13 bases lay outside the gene matches. CDR3 length: 14 amino acids. CDR1 MDHEN and CDR2 SYDVKM come from the germline V gene. CDR3 sequence reads: CASSQTSGGLKQYF. As DNA, the CDR3 is TGTGCCAGCAGCCAGACTAGCGGGGGCCTCAAACAATACTTC. Full variable domain (remainder filled in from reference TRBV28 and TRBJ2-7): DVKVTQSSRYLVKRTGEKVFLECVQDMDHENMFWYRQDPGLGLRLIYFSYDVKMKEKGDIPEGYSVSREKKERFSLILESASTNQTSMYLCASSQTSGGLKQYFGPGTRLTVT.

This chain links TRBV7-2 with TRBJ1-2, with D possibly matching TRBD1 (5 bases). Germline CDR1 SGHTA, CDR2 FQGNSA. Trimming took 2 bases from V and 3 from J, leaving 10 bases between them. The CDR3 is 14 amino acids. This CDR3 is CASSLRGGDYGYTF. CDR3 nucleotides: TGTGCCAGCAGCTTACGGGGAGGGGACTATGGCTACACCTTC. Full variable domain (missing parts from reference TRBV7-2 and TRBJ1-2): GAGVSQSPSNKVTEKGKDVELRCDPISGHTALYWYRQSLGQGLEFLIYFQGNSAPDKSGLPSDRFSAERTGGSVSTLTIQRTQQEDSAVYLCASSLRGGDYGYTFGSGTRLTVV.

This chain joins TRBV5-1 and TRBJ2-2; maybe TRBD1 (6 bases). The V end lost 4 bases, the J end lost 0 bases, and 10 bases lay between the germline ends. The CDR3 consists of 15 residues. Germline CDR1 reads SGHRS; CDR2 reads YFSETQ. The CDR3 loop reads CASSPRDTNTGELFF. CDR3 in DNA: TGCGCCAGCAGCCCCAGGGACACGAACACCGGGGAGCTGTTTTTT. The entire variable domain, with the rest obtained from reference TRBV5-1 and TRBJ2-2, is as follows: KAGVTQTPRYLIKTRGQQVTLSCSPISGHRSVSWYQQTPGQGLQFLFEYFSETQRNKGNFPGRFSGRQFSNSRSEMNVSTLELGDSALYLCASSPRDTNTGELFFGEGSRLTVL.

This chain joins TRBV7-8 and TRBJ2-1; TRBD2 might be the D (6 bases). Germline CDR1 SGHVS, CDR2 FQNEAQ. The V gene lost 5 bases and the J gene lost 0 bases, with 14 bases spanning the gap. CDR3 length: 16 residues. The CDR3 here is CASSPRDLTSYNEQFF. CDR3 bases: TGTGCCAGCAGCCCACGGGACTTGACCTCCTACAATGAGCAGTTCTTC.

As concerns this clone: Mismatch with germline at one junction end may stem from a read error. The gene calls are TRBV28 and TRBJ1-2; tentative D call: TRBD1 (5 bases). CDR1 is MDHEN and CDR2 is SYDVKM in the germline V gene. The CDR3 extends over 13 amino acids. This CDR3 reads CASSRGGSDGNTF. The CDR3, as DNA: TGTGCCAGCAGCCGCGGGGGGTCCGATGGCAACACCTTC.

The V call is TRBV6-5, the J call TRBJ2-7; no definite D call. This CDR3 spans 15 amino acids. Trimming took off 2 bases at V and 0 bases at J, with 11 bases between the two ends. Germline V gene sequence: CDR1 MNHEY, CDR2 SVGAGI. CDR3 bases: TGTGCCAGCAGTTACAGCCCACCCAGCTCCTACGAGCAGTACTTC. It is translated as CASSYSPPSSYEQYF.

The chain has TRBV5-8 and TRBJ1-5, with D perhaps matching TRBD1 (6 bases). The CDR3 runs 14 residues. V lost 5 bases, J lost 9 bases, and 18 bases lay in between. Germline V gene data show CDR1 as SGHTS and CDR2 as YDEGEE. Here the CDR3 reads CASRRGAPAGPQHF. CDR3 in DNA: TGTGCCAGCAGGAGGGGGGCCCCCGCGGGGCCCCAGCATTTT.

The chain joins TRBV5-1 to TRBJ2-7; D call uncertain. The CDR3 totals 12 residues. Germline lookup yields CDR1 SGHRS and CDR2 YFSETQ. V lost 1 base, J lost 6 bases, and 8 bases lay in between. CDR3 DNA sequence: TGCGCCAGCAGCTTGCAGCGAACCGAGCAGTACTTC. Encoded protein: CASSLQRTEQYF.